Each of the 8 T cell receptor beta chains below was sequenced from the same sample in a study of shared clonotypes between healthy human individuals. Assay: immunoSEQ multiplex PCR; the TCRdb copy retains only in-frame clones and omits some. The sample contains approximately 1,000,000 clones, roughly 80% of which appear only once. Sequencing was done on a sample of memory CD4+ T cells from PBMCs. Described subset: CD45RA-negative fraction. The receptors derive from a man aged 18 to 35 in good health. Some clones in this sample may be carry-over from other donors' samples.

For this clone: A far larger clone lies a single base away; this is likely a read error. The gene calls are TRBV7-3 and TRBJ2-3; TRBD2 might be the D (5 bases). Germline V gives CDR1 SGHTA, CDR2 FQGTGA. This CDR3 spans 15 amino acids. The CDR3 spells CASSQDELGADTQYF. The CDR3 DNA reads TGCGCCAGCAGCCAAGATGAACTAGGCGCAGATACGCAGTATTTT.

This sequence joins TRBV2 and TRBJ2-2; weak D call: TRBD1 (6 bases). The CDR3 has 15 residues. Trimming removed 6 bases at V and 1 base at J, with 12 bases between. In germline, CDR1 is SNHLY, CDR2 FYNNEI. CDR3: CASRNRVGNTGELFF. The CDR3 DNA reads TGTGCCAGCAGAAACAGGGTTGGGAACACCGGGGAGCTGTTTTTT.

The rearrangement joins TRBV5-8 to TRBJ2-2; TRBD1 might be the D (5 bases). Germline lookup yields CDR1 SGHTS and CDR2 YDEGEE. Trimming pared 4 bases from V and 6 bases from J, leaving 13 bases between. The CDR3 sequence is 14 residues long. CDR3 DNA: TGTGCCAGCAGCCGGGCAAGACAGTCCGGGGAGCTGTTTTTT. Translation gives CASSRARQSGELFF.

The chain links TRBV6-6 to TRBJ2-7, with D possibly matching TRBD2 (6 bases). The CDR3 extends over 15 amino acids. Germline CDR1 reads MNHNY; CDR2 reads SVGAGI (reference sequence). Trimming took off 0 bases at V and 3 bases at J, with 12 bases between the two ends. The CDR3 DNA is TGTGCCAGCAGTTACTCGAGTCTGGGGGGCTACGAGCAGTACTTC. This sequence encodes CASSYSSLGGYEQYF.

The J gene is TRBJ2-7, the V gene TRBV27; perhaps D is TRBD1 or TRBD2 (5 bases each). The germline CDR1 and CDR2 sequences are MNHEY and SMNVEV (reference sequence). Trimming stripped 2 bases from V and 4 bases from J, with 18 bases between. This CDR3 contains 16 residues. CDR3 coding DNA: TGTGCCAGCAGTTTACTAGCACGGCAGGGAATATACGAGCAGTACTTC. It yields the protein CASSLLARQGIYEQYF.

The V gene is TRBV11-2, the J gene TRBJ2-5; tentatively, D is TRBD1 or TRBD2 (6 bases each). The V end was cut by 11 bases, the J end by 4 bases, with 14 bases between. Germline CDR1 is SGHAT and CDR2 is FQNNGV. This CDR3 is 12 amino acids long. DNA of the CDR3: TGTGCCCCCGGGGGCAGGGGAGAGACCCAGTACTTC. This encodes CAPGGRGETQYF.

The genes are TRBV7-9 and TRBJ2-7; 8 nucleotides line up with TRBD1. The CDR3 runs to 14 residues. Germline V lookup: CDR1 SEHNR, CDR2 FQNEAQ (reference sequence). The ends lost 5 bases at V and 6 bases at J; junction bases unmatched: 9. CDR3 amino acids: CASSRGQGGVEQYF. DNA for the CDR3: TGTGCCAGCAGCAGAGGACAGGGAGGTGTCGAGCAGTACTTC.

To note about this clone: Other nucleotide sequences from this sample produce the same CDR3. The rearrangement links TRBV28 to TRBJ1-1; no definite D call. Trimming cost V 6 bases and J 4 bases, with 3 bases left between them. The length of the CDR3 is 10 residues. Germline assignment: CDR1 MDHEN and CDR2 SYDVKM. The CDR3 sequence: CASSRTEAFF. CDR3 coding DNA: TGTGCCAGCAGCCGCACTGAAGCTTTCTTT. Full variable domain (remainder filled in from reference TRBV28 and TRBJ1-1): DVKVTQSSRYLVKRTGEKVFLECVQDMDHENMFWYRQDPGLGLRLIYFSYDVKMKEKGDIPEGYSVSREKKERFSLILESASTNQTSMYLCASSRTEAFFGQGTRLTVV.